The T cell receptor beta chain described here comes from a study of identical twins. Whole-study results and caveats: Carriage of fewer insertions was seen in abundant cord blood beta clonotypes, whereas memory repertoires showed none.

This clonotype came up a few times. Its antigen is as yet unknown. Unique molecular identifiers were present on the cDNA, which also gained a universal primer site by template switching. TCRdb redid the calling of the 5' RACE reads with MiXCR, one entry per CDR3 protein. The table lists some 500,000 distinct CDR3 sequences, approximately 15% of them singletons. The CDR3 length is 15 residues. Germline CDR1 LGHDT, CDR2 YNNKEL (reference sequence). Trimming left V 0 bases short and J 10 bases short, with 13 bases between. The same specimen was also included in a second study, on yellow fever vaccine responses in identical twins.

This chain joins TRBV3-1 and TRBJ1-6; D is undetermined. The sample comprised CD4+ T cells sorted from blood. This sequence originates from a woman younger than 30 in good health. CDR3 protein: CASSQDPQTNSPLHF. The CDR3, as DNA: TGTGCCAGCAGCCAAGATCCCCAGACCAACTCACCCCTCCACTTT.